This T cell receptor (beta chain) was recovered during a study of blood T cell repertoires in COVID-19. Study as a whole: Acute and convalescent COVID-19 samples came from the United States, Italy and Spain.

Participants were aged 18 to 89 years, lived in roughly 23 US areas, and enrolled virtually. The length of the CDR3 is 14 residues. V was cut by 5 bases and J by 1 base, with 11 bases left in between. Germline CDR1 SNHLY, CDR2 FYNNEI. TCRdb's copy holds only in-frame clones and misses some; the assay was immunoSEQ multiplex PCR. The sample yields over 300,000 clones, 70% to 90% seen once. This receptor was taken from a woman younger than 35 who had recovered from COVID-19. The chain couples TRBV2 to TRBJ1-1; a possible D gene is TRBD1 (6 bases). The sample comprised PBMCs or T cells enriched from blood (not recorded which). The chain's CDR3 is CASSLRGANTEAFF. The CDR3 nucleotides read TGTGCCAGCAGTCTCCGGGGGGCGAACACTGAAGCTTTCTTT. Based on the CDR3 plus reference TRBV2 and TRBJ1-1, the full variable domain is EPEVTQTPSHQVTQMGQEVILRCVPISNHLYFYWYRQILGQKVEFLVSFYNNEISEKSEIFDDQFSVERPDGSNFTLKIRSTKLEDSAMYFCASSLRGANTEAFFGQGTRLTVV.